Here is one T cell receptor beta chain with its context. As yet, its antigen is unknown. A J-beta primer mix and a sample-barcoded 5' primer were used in a second PCR of about 7 to 12 cycles. A 12-random-nucleotide template-switch adaptor tagged each cDNA molecule. TCRdb itself ran the 5' RACE reads through MiXCR, one entry per CDR3 protein. The sample contains 780,000 or so distinct CDR3 sequences, 56% of which appear only once. This sample was included in a study of blood T cells in healthy people across ages. Whole-study findings and limits: Naive CD4+ cells and diversity were both higher in long-lived donors than in aged donors. Estimated diversity, derived from one million T cells, was regarded as an underestimate.

The sequence was collected from a man between 35 and 55 years old in good health. What was sequenced was blood.

CDR3 protein: CAIRGYYGYTF. The CDR3 DNA sequence: TGTGCCATACGGGGGTACTATGGCTACACCTTC. The chain combines TRBV7-2 with TRBJ1-2; D is perhaps TRBD1 (5 bases). Germline V CDR1 and CDR2: SGHTA, FQGNSA. V was pared by 10 bases and J by 3 bases, with 9 bases between. The CDR3 has 11 amino acids.